This T cell receptor beta chain was observed in a study of monozygotic twins with cystic fibrosis (dated by TCRdb to the early 2020s). For the study in its entirety: Barcoded libraries were made from approximately 2.8 micrograms of fragmented DNA using about 15 PCR cycles. Data for three of the twin pairs had already been reported earlier in a different context. To gauge how much genetics shapes V and J gene usage, the researchers compared TCR beta repertoires both within and across 16 monozygotic twin pairs who have cystic fibrosis. Twins were ranked among 1,060 cohort participants for weight-for-height and FEVPerc (FEV1 disease centile) on the day of blood sampling. The cohort comprised ten female and six male twin pairs aged roughly 2.0 to 40 years, median around 9 years, mostly children and adolescents.

TCR beta CDR3 regions were amplified by multiplex PCR with the immunoSEQ immune profiling system according to the manufacturer's instructions. An Illumina NextSeq system was used for sequencing. In the source study's methods: The immunoSEQ Analyzer platform handled processing of the sequence data, and clonality was calculated by taking the square root of Simpson's index of productive rearrangements. Similarity in V and J usage was quantified by Jensen-Shannon distance, and CDR3 generation probabilities were calculated with OLGA. The immuneACCESS database (August 2020) and VDJdb (December 2020) were searched for shared CDR3 sequences. Imported from immuneACCESS, the table was reduced by TCRdb to in-frame sequences with V and J called. These copies leave out some clones; in studies compared against another copy, an unresolved V gene accounts for under half, and the cause of the remainder is not known. V and J calls and clone size follow that table, whereas D and trimming were derived from the DNA. The sample table holds approximately 24,000 clones, of which 96% were seen once. Approximately 3% of the sample is in the top ten clones.

The twin pairs came from the European Cystic Fibrosis Twin and Sibling Study Cohort, which recruited patients from 158 CF clinics across 14 European countries. Zygosity and CFTR genotype were verified in-house, with zygosity tested by multiplex PCR of nine short tandem repeat loci. Peripheral blood was sampled from each twin, with clinical parameters recorded on the day of blood sampling. Phenol/chloroform extraction was used to isolate genomic DNA from peripheral blood cells, and the DNA was then kept in TE buffer at 4 degrees C. As regards this clone: Its antigen is not yet known. One base away there is no much larger clone; base qualities are not given.

Looking up the germline V gene yields CDR1 SQVTM and CDR2 ANQGSEA. The CDR3 has 10 amino acids, counting the end cysteine and phenylalanine. This entry keeps only the CDR3 DNA: 30 bases, framed from base 1. Cut back by 8 bases and 4 bases, the V and J ends lie 7 bases apart. What the research found in general, with its limitations: In 13 of 16 pairs, V gene usage most closely resembled the co-twin's, and the same held for J usage in 8 of 16 pairs, a pattern suggesting genetic constraints. Simpson clonality was generally low (median 0.0095), which suggests a naive-dominated repertoire, and clonality was higher in the most severely affected patients. Significantly higher nucleotide-identical clonotype sharing was observed within monozygotic CF twin pairs than between unrelated CF individuals (P = 0.000026, Mann-Whitney). No association turned up between shared CDR3 numbers and age, concordance or disease severity, and the cohort was small.

This chain joins TRBV29-1 to TRBJ2-3, with the D gene not confidently named. The receptor was derived from a girl aged 2 to 9 with cystic fibrosis. Sequencing input: blood. The CDR3 protein sequence reads: CSKGPDTQYF. The nucleotides read TGCAGCAAGGGCCCAGATACGCAGTATTTT.